These 28 T cell receptor beta chains originate from one sample sequenced in a study of identical twins listed by TCRdb under 2016. To prepare the library, 5' RACE was applied. The sample was run on an Illumina HiSeq 2000. In-frame beta chains were kept once TCRdb had trimmed the public reads at Q25 with fastp and called clones with MiXCR. CDR3 protein sequences are deduplicated, and each keeps its most common genes and DNA. A total of about 490,000 distinct CDR3 sequences appear in this sample, over 12% of them only once. The top ten clones comprise 0.44% of the sample. These same records also appear under a second study, on yellow fever vaccine responses in identical twins.

The specimen sequenced was CD4+ T cells sorted from blood. The receptor source for this set is a woman between 18 and 29 years old in good health.

This clonotype showed up just a few times. The J gene is TRBJ2-3, the V gene TRBV12-3 or TRBV12-4, with TRBD1 matching over 7 bases. The V gene end was trimmed by 3 bases and the J gene end by 5 bases; junction bases not matched to a gene: 8. This CDR3 contains 15 residues. The CDR3 coding sequence is TGTGCCAGCAGTTTGGAAAACAGGGGTAGAGATACGCAGTATTTT. This encodes CASSLENRGRDTQYF.

The chain joins TRBV20-1 to TRBJ2-7; 13 bases are a match to TRBD2. The CDR3 sequence is 15 residues long. The V gene's germline CDR1 is DFQATT and CDR2 SNEGSKA (reference sequence). The V gene end was trimmed by 2 bases and the J gene end by 5 bases; junction bases not matched to a gene: 6. CDR3 sequence (DNA): TGCAGTGCTAGATCCCCGGGACTAGCGGGGCACGAGCAGTACTTC. Protein: CSARSPGLAGHEQYF.

The rearrangement links TRBV12-3 or TRBV12-4 to TRBJ1-2; tentatively, D is TRBD1 (5 bases). The CDR3 runs to 15 residues. Trimming stripped 3 bases from V and 7 bases from J, with 18 bases between. CDR3 region: CASSFLDTGGVGYTF. The CDR3 region has the DNA TGTGCCAGCAGTTTCTTGGACACCGGTGGTGTTGGCTACACCTTC.

The rearrangement uses TRBV7-8 and TRBJ1-2, with 9 bases that match TRBD1. Germline V gene sequence: CDR1 SGHVS, CDR2 FQNEAQ. V was pared by 2 bases and J by 3 bases, with 13 bases of the junction left unmatched. The CDR3 loop spans 18 amino acids. CDR3 amino acids: CASSLTSGTGSVDYGYTF. The CDR3 region has the DNA TGTGCCAGCAGCTTAACATCCGGGACAGGGTCGGTCGACTATGGCTACACCTTC.

The rearrangement links TRBV15 to TRBJ2-3, with a tentative D call TRBD2 (7 bases). Germline-derived CDR1 and CDR2 are LNHNV and YYDKDF (reference sequence). There are 15 residues in the CDR3. Trimming took off 8 bases at V and 0 bases at J, with 15 bases between the two ends. The CDR3 nucleotides read TGTGCCACCTTAAAGGGGGGGGCTAGCACAGATACGCAGTATTTT. Translating it yields CATLKGGASTDTQYF.

This clonotype was recorded a few times. This chain joins TRBV4-1 and TRBJ2-2; possible D gene TRBD1, 6 bases. Between the trimmed V and J ends, which lost 2 bases and 5 bases, there was a span of 12 bases. Germline values: CDR1 MGHRA, CDR2 YSYEKL. CDR3 size: 15 residues. For the CDR3, the DNA is TGCGCCAGCAGCCAACCGACAGGAGCTACCGGGGAGCTGTTTTTT. Protein: CASSQPTGATGELFF.

This clonotype was seen ten or more times. The J gene is TRBJ2-5, the V gene TRBV7-2, with 12 bases aligning to TRBD2. Germline loops: CDR1 SGHTA, CDR2 FQGNSA. Germline trimming cut 6 bases from V and 5 bases from J; bases unmatched to any gene: 4. The CDR3 runs 14 residues. CDR3 DNA: TGTGCCAGCAGTTCACTAGCGGGGGGTGAGACCCAGTACTTC. Amino acid sequence: CASSSLAGGETQYF. The complete variable domain, with remaining parts taken from reference TRBV7-2 and TRBJ2-5, reads GAGVSQSPSNKVTEKGKDVELRCDPISGHTALYWYRQSLGQGLEFLIYFQGNSAPDKSGLPSDRFSAERTGGSVSTLTIQRTQQEDSAVYLCASSSLAGGETQYFGPGTRLLVL.

This clonotype was observed a handful of times. The gene calls are TRBV4-1 and TRBJ1-6; TRBD1 is a possible D gene (5 bases). V lost 4 bases and J 10 bases, leaving 11 bases between the germline ends. The CDR3 has 13 residues. Germline CDR1 MGHRA, CDR2 YSYEKL. The CDR3 loop is CASSPGRQSPLHF. The DNA for the CDR3 is TGCGCCAGCAGCCCGGGACGGCAATCACCCCTCCACTTT.

This chain uses TRBV6-4 with TRBJ2-3; no firm D call. The CDR3 totals 12 residues. Trimming shortened V by 2 bases and J by 3 bases, and 3 bases separated the two germline ends. Germline-derived CDR1 and CDR2 are MRHNA and SNTAGT. The CDR3 DNA is TGTGCCAGCAGTGACGCTACAGATACGCAGTATTTT. Residues: CASSDATDTQYF.

This clonotype has just a few counts. The chain links TRBV11-1 to TRBJ1-1, with D hard to call. The CDR3 runs to 19 residues. Germline V gene lookup returns CDR1 SGHAT and CDR2 FQDESV (reference sequence). Between the trimmed V and J ends, which lost 2 bases and 0 bases, there was a span of 22 bases. The CDR3 reads CASSLQLTLRSSMNTEAFF. CDR3 sequence (DNA): TGTGCCAGCAGCTTACAGTTGACGCTACGCTCTTCTATGAACACTGAAGCTTTCTTT.

The chain uses TRBV7-9 and TRBJ1-1, with TRBD1 as a possible D gene (6 bases). The CDR3 consists of 15 residues. The germline V and J ends were trimmed by 5 bases and 0 bases, with 13 bases remaining between them. Looked up from germline, CDR1 is SEHNR and CDR2 is FQNEAQ (reference sequence). CDR3 sequence (DNA): TGTGCCAGCAGCCCACGGGGGCGGATGAACACTGAAGCTTTCTTT. This gives the protein CASSPRGRMNTEAFF.

CDR3 sequence: CASSYPLDEQFF. CDR3 DNA sequence: TGTGCCAGCAGTTACCCTCTAGATGAGCAGTTCTTC. This sequence joins TRBV28 and TRBJ2-1, with D uncertain. This CDR3 comprises 12 residues. Germline values: CDR1 MDHEN, CDR2 SYDVKM. V was trimmed by 4 bases and J by 8 bases, leaving 9 bases between them.

The chain employs TRBV2 and TRBJ2-6; a weak D match, TRBD1 (6 bases). The V end lost 6 bases, the J end lost 2 bases, and 14 bases lay between the germline ends. Germline loops: CDR1 SNHLY, CDR2 FYNNEI. CDR3 length: 16 amino acids. The CDR3 loop reads CASSPDRPPGANVLTF. The CDR3 bases are TGTGCCAGCAGCCCAGACAGGCCACCTGGGGCCAACGTCCTGACTTTC. Based on the CDR3 plus reference TRBV2 and TRBJ2-6, the full variable domain is EPEVTQTPSHQVTQMGQEVILRCVPISNHLYFYWYRQILGQKVEFLVSFYNNEISEKSEIFDDQFSVERPDGSNFTLKIRSTKLEDSAMYFCASSPDRPPGANVLTFGAGSRLTVL.

The V and J genes are TRBV12-3 or TRBV12-4 and TRBJ2-7; 11 nucleotides align to TRBD2. V was pared by 3 bases and J by 7 bases, with 8 bases of the junction left unmatched. The CDR3 totals 15 residues. The CDR3 nucleotides are TGTGCCAGCAGTTTTTCCCTAGCGGGGGGCGTTGAGCAGTACTTC. It specifies CASSFSLAGGVEQYF.

The chain joins TRBV12-3 or TRBV12-4 to TRBJ1-1; 7 nucleotides align to TRBD1. Unmatched junction bases numbered 9, after V lost 0 bases and J lost 5 bases. The CDR3 consists of 16 residues. CDR3 amino acids: CASSLAGAGGGTEAFF. The CDR3 nucleotides are TGTGCCAGCAGTTTAGCGGGAGCAGGGGGGGGGACTGAAGCTTTCTTT.

The chain links TRBV5-1 to TRBJ1-2; TRBD1 matches at 10 bases. Germline V gene sequence: CDR1 SGHRS, CDR2 YFSETQ. The V gene end was trimmed by 0 bases and the J gene end by 7 bases; junction bases not matched to a gene: 18. The CDR3 extends over 19 amino acids. The CDR3 nucleotides are TGCGCCAGCAGCTTGGATGGTCGGTTGTCTCGGACAGGGGGTGGTGGCTACACCTTC. Translating it yields CASSLDGRLSRTGGGGYTF. Combining the CDR3 with reference TRBV5-1 and TRBJ1-2 gives the whole variable domain KAGVTQTPRYLIKTRGQQVTLSCSPISGHRSVSWYQQTPGQGLQFLFEYFSETQRNKGNFPGRFSGRQFSNSRSEMNVSTLELGDSALYLCASSLDGRLSRTGGGGYTFGSGTRLTVV.

This clonotype was seen repeatedly, ten times or more. The rearrangement joins TRBV28 to TRBJ2-7, with D perhaps TRBD1 (6 bases). The CDR3 totals 12 residues. Trimming shortened V by 6 bases and J by 4 bases, and 10 bases separated the two germline ends. Germline CDR1 MDHEN, CDR2 SYDVKM. The CDR3 here is CASRHGQYEQYV. In DNA, the CDR3 is TGTGCCAGCAGACACGGACAGTACGAGCAGTACGTC.

This clonotype occurred a few times. One end of the junction varies from germline; a read error may be responsible. The rearrangement joins TRBV20-1 to TRBJ2-1; 10 bases line up with TRBD2. CDR1 is DFQATT, CDR2 SNEGSKA, per germline (reference sequence). The CDR3 has 14 residues. CDR3 residues: CSARAGGPYNEQFF. CDR3 in DNA: TGCAGTGCCAGAGCGGGGGGGCCTTACAATGAGCAGTTCTTC.

The chain couples TRBV10-3 to TRBJ2-1, with D hard to call. The CDR3 sequence is 14 residues long. Per germline, CDR1 ENHRY and CDR2 SYGVKD. Trimming took off 0 bases at V and 9 bases at J, with 12 bases between the two ends. The CDR3 coding sequence is TGTGCCATCAGTGAGTCGAGGAGCGTCGGTGAGCAGTTCTTC. Protein sequence: CAISESRSVGEQFF.

This clonotype was seen ten or more times. V usage is TRBV29-1 and J usage is TRBJ1-2; 8 bases fit TRBD1. There are 13 residues in the CDR3. In germline, CDR1 is SQVTM, CDR2 ANQGSEA. Trimming at V came to 7 bases and at J to 8 bases, leaving 12 bases not matched to a gene. The CDR3 nucleotides read TGCAGCGCCAAGACAGGGGTTGAAGAAGGCTACACCTTC. The encoded protein is CSAKTGVEEGYTF.

The chain has TRBV7-8 and TRBJ2-6; 7 bases are shared with TRBD2. J gave up 5 bases and V 3 bases, and 7 bases lay outside the gene matches. Germline V gene data show CDR1 as SGHVS and CDR2 as FQNEAQ. The CDR3 is 16 amino acids. The CDR3 region is CASSLGGSSWANVLTF. The CDR3 nucleotides are TGTGCCAGCAGCTTGGGGGGGAGCAGCTGGGCCAACGTCCTGACTTTC.

The chain combines TRBV3-1 with TRBJ2-1; possible D gene TRBD1, 6 bases. The germline V and J ends were trimmed by 3 bases and 4 bases, with 13 bases remaining between them. This CDR3 region has 15 residues. Per the germline V gene, CDR1 is LGHDT and CDR2 is YNNKEL (reference sequence). The CDR3 DNA is TGTGCCAGCAGCCAGCAGGGACAACAATACAATGAGCAGTTCTTC. Translating gives CASSQQGQQYNEQFF.

For the CDR3, the DNA is TGTGCCAGCATCGGGAACAATAATGAAAAACTGTTTTTT. Protein product: CASIGNNNEKLFF. The V call is TRBV12-3 or TRBV12-4, the J call TRBJ1-4; D gene unclear. Trimming cost V 7 bases and J 4 bases, with 10 bases left between them. The CDR3 is 13 residues long.

This chain links TRBV28 with TRBJ2-7; D may be TRBD2 (5 bases). The CDR3 is 14 residues long. In germline, CDR1 is MDHEN, CDR2 SYDVKM. V lost 2 bases to trimming and J lost 6 bases, with 14 bases between them. The CDR3 here is CASSLGWVRGEQYF. In DNA, the CDR3 is TGTGCCAGCAGTTTAGGATGGGTTCGGGGCGAGCAGTACTTC.

This clonotype occurred a few times. CDR3 residues: CASSKTGGDYGYTF. The DNA of the CDR3 is TGTGCCAGCAGCAAGACAGGGGGCGACTATGGCTACACCTTC. The chain employs TRBV13 and TRBJ1-2; TRBD1 matches 10 bases. The germline CDR1 and CDR2 sequences are PRHDT and FYEKMQ (reference sequence). The ends lost 5 bases at V and 3 bases at J; junction bases unmatched: 3. The CDR3 loop spans 14 amino acids.

This clonotype was recorded a few times. The rearrangement links TRBV20-1 to TRBJ1-5; D uncertain. CDR1 and CDR2 from the germline V gene are DFQATT and SNEGSKA (reference sequence). This CDR3 is built from 14 residues. V dropped 0 bases and J dropped 6 bases, with 12 bases sitting between them. The CDR3 sequence: CSAREGGVGQPQHF. In nucleotides, the CDR3 is TGCAGTGCTAGAGAAGGTGGAGTCGGTCAGCCCCAGCATTTT.

This clonotype was seen a few times. The rearrangement links TRBV21-1 to TRBJ2-1; the D call of TRBD2 is as the table states it, not checked on the DNA. TRBV21-1 is described as a pseudogene. The CDR3 spans 19 residues. The CDR3 reads CASSITGTSGGSSYNEQFF. The CDR3 DNA sequence: TGTGCCAGCAGCATAACCGGGACTAGCGGGGGGAGCTCCTACAATGAGCAGTTCTTC.

This clonotype showed up many times. V is TRBV12-3 or TRBV12-4 and J is TRBJ2-5; 10 positions match TRBD1. This CDR3 contains 15 residues. J was trimmed by 4 bases and V by 7 bases; bases with no gene match: 9. In nucleotides, the CDR3 is TGTGCCAGCAACTCCCACCGGGACAGGGGAGAGACCCAGTACTTC. This sequence encodes CASNSHRDRGETQYF.